This T cell receptor beta chain comes out of a study of human T cells and chemical hapten exposure. Overall study: Patients additionally received therapeutic doses of diphenylcyclopropenone on the scalp once a week, and this continued throughout the approximately 23-week study.

The CDR3 has 14 residues. The germline V gene has CDR1 SGHVS and CDR2 FNYEAQ. The ends were cut back, 0 bases at V and 5 bases at J, with 10 bases in the middle. The time point was: patch test 1, 2 weeks after DPC sensitization. Treatment indicated: therapeutic diphenylcyclopropenone sensitization with weekly scalp DPC. TCRdb independently ran MiXCR on the RACE reads; one entry per CDR3 protein. The table includes roughly 82,000 distinct CDR3 sequences, 12% detected once. Sequencing was performed on whole blood, taken in connection with sensitization to the hapten diphenylcyclopropenone (DPC). The clonotype comes from a woman in her sixties with alopecia areata. Some clones in this sample may be carry-over from other donors' samples. The chain recombines TRBV7-6 with TRBJ2-5; TRBD1 or TRBD2 may be the D gene (5 bases each). This CDR3 reads CASSLAGTGETQYF. In DNA form, the CDR3 reads TGTGCCAGCAGCTTAGCGGGGACGGGGGAGACCCAGTACTTC.